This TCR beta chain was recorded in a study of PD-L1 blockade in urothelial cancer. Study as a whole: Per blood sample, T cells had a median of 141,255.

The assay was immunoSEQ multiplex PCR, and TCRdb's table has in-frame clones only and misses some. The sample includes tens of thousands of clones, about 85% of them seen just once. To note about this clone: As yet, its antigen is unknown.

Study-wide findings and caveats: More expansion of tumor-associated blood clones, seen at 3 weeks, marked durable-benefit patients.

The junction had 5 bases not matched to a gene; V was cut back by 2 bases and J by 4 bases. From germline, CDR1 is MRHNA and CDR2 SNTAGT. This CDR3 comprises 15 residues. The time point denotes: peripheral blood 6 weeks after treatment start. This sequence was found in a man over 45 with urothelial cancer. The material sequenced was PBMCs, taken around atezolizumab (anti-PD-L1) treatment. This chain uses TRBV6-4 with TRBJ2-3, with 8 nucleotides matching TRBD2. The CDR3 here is CASSDSGSWADTQYF. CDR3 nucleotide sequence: TGTGCCAGCAGTGACAGCGGGAGTTGGGCAGATACGCAGTATTTT.